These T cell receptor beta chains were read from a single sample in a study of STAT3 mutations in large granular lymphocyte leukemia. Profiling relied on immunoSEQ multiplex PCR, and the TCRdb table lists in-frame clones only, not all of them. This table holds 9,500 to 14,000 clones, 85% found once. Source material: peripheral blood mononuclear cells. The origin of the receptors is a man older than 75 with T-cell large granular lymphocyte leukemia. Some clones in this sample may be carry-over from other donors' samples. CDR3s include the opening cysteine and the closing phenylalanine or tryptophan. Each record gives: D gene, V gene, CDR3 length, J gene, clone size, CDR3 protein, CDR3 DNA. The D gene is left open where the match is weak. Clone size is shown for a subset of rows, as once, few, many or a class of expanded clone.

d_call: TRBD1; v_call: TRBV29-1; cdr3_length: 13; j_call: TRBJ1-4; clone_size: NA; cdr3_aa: CSVAGTGVEKLFF; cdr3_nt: TGCAGCGTAGCCGGGACAGGGGTTGAAAAACTGTTTTTT
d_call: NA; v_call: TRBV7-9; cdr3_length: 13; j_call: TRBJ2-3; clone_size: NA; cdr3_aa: CASSTPGTDTQYF; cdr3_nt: TGTGCCAGCAGCACCCCGGGGACAGATACGCAGTATTTT
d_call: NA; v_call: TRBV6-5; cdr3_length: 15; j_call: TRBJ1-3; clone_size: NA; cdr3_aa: CASRMKGVGGNTIYF; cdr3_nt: TGTGCCAGCAGGATGAAGGGGGTCGGTGGAAACACCATATATTTT
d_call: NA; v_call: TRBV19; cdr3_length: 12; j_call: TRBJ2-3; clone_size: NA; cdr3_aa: CASSQQTDTQYF; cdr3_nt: TGTGCCAGTAGCCAGCAAACAGATACGCAGTATTTT
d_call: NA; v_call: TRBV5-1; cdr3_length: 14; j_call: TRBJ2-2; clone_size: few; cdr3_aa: CASSLGLATGELFF; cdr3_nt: TGCGCCAGCAGCTTGGGCCTAGCGACCGGGGAGCTGTTTTTT
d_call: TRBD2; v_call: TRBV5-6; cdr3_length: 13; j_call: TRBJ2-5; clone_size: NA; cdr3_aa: CASTNGGQETQYF; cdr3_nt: TGTGCCAGCACCAACGGGGGGCAAGAGACCCAGTACTTC
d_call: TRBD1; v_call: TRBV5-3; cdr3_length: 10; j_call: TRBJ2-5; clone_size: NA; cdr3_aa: CARPGQDQYF; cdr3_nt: TGTGCCAGACCTGGACAGGACCAGTACTTC
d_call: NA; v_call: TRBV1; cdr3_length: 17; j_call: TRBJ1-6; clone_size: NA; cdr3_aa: CTSSQDLGSSYNSPLHF; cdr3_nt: TGCACCAGCAGCCAAGATTTGGGGAGCTCCTATAATTCACCCCTCCACTTT
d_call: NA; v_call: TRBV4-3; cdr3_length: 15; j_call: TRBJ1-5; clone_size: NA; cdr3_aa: CASSQEPGSGQPQHF; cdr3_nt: TGCGCCAGCAGCCAAGAACCAGGGAGTGGGCAGCCCCAGCATTTT
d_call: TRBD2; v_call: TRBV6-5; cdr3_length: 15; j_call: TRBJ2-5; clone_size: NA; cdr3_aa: CASSYRTSGEGTQYF; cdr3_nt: TGTGCCAGCAGTTACCGGACTAGCGGGGAGGGGACCCAGTACTTC
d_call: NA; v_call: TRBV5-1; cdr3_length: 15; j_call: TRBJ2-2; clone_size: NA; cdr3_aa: CASTFGLTNTGELFF; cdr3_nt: TGCGCCTCCACCTTTGGACTGACGAACACCGGGGAGCTGTTTTTT
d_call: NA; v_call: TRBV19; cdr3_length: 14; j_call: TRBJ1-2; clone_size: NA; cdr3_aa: CASSTRGAWYGYTF; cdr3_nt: TGTGCCAGTAGTACGAGGGGGGCGTGGTATGGCTACACCTTC
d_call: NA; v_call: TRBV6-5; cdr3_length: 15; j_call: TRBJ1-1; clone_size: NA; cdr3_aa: CASRGMGQQNTEAFF; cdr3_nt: TGTGCCAGCAGGGGAATGGGGCAACAGAACACTGAAGCTTTCTTT
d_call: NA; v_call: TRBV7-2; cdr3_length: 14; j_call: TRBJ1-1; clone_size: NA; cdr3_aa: CASSLEASSGEAFF; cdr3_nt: TGTGCCAGCAGCTTAGAAGCGTCGAGTGGGGAAGCTTTCTTT
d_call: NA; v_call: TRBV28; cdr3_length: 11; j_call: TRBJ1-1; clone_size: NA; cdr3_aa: CASRSNTEAFF; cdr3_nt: TGTGCCAGCAGGTCGAACACTGAAGCTTTCTTT
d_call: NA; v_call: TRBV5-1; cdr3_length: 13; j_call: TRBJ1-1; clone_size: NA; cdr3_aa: CASSPTVATEAFF; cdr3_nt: TGCGCCAGCAGCCCAACTGTGGCCACTGAAGCTTTCTTT
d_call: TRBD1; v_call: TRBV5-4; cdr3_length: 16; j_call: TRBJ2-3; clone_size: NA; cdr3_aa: CASIRYRGQATDTQYF; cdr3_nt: TGTGCCAGCATCCGGTATCGGGGACAGGCGACAGATACGCAGTATTTT
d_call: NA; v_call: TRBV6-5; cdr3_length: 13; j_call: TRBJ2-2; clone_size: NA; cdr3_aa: CASRDRTLGELFF; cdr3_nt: TGTGCCAGCAGAGACAGGACCCTCGGGGAGCTGTTTTTT
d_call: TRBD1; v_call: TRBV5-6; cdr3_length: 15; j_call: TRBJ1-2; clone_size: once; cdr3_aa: CASSLTGGAYYGYTF; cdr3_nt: TGTGCCAGCAGCTTAACAGGGGGCGCGTACTATGGCTACACCTTC
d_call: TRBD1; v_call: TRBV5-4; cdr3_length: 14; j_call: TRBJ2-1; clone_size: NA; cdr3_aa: CASRPPTGRNEQFF; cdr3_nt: TGTGCCAGCAGACCACCGACAGGGCGGAATGAGCAGTTCTTC
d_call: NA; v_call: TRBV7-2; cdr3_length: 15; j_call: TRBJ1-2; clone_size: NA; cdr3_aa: CASSPQGHGPYGYTF; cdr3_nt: TGTGCCAGCAGCCCCCAGGGACACGGGCCCTATGGCTACACCTTC
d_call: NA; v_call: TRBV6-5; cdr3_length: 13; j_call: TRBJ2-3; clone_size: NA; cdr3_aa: CASSYSTTDTQYF; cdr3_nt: TGTGCCAGCAGTTACTCGACGACAGATACGCAGTATTTT
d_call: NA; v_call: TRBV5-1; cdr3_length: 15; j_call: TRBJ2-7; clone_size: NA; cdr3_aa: CASSLSRQDPREQYF; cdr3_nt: TGCGCCAGCAGCTTGAGTCGGCAGGACCCTAGGGAGCAGTACTTC
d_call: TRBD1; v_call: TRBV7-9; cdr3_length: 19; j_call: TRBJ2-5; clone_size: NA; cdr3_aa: CASSSGTGAGVAELETQYF; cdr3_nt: TGTGCCAGCAGCTCCGGGACAGGGGCGGGGGTGGCGGAGCTGGAGACCCAGTACTTC
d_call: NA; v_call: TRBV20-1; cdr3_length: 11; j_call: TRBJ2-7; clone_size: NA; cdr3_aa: CSGLTSYEQYF; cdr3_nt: TGCAGCGGATTAACTAGCTACGAGCAGTACTTC
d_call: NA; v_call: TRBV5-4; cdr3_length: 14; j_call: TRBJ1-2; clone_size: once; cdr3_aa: CASSLAGNPYGYTF; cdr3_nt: TGTGCCAGCAGCTTGGCAGGGAATCCCTATGGCTACACCTTC
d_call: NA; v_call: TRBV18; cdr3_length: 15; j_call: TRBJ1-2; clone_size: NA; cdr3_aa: CASSPGRVETYGYTF; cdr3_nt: TGTGCCAGCTCACCAGGCAGGGTCGAGACCTATGGCTACACCTTC
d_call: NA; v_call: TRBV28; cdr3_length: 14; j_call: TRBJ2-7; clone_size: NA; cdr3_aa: CASSLRNRLYEQYF; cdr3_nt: TGTGCCAGCAGTTTGAGGAACAGATTATACGAGCAGTACTTC
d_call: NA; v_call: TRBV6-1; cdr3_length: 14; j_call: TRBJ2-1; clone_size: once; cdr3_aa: CASSEPSMAYEQFF; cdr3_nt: TGTGCCAGCAGTGAACCCTCGATGGCGTATGAGCAGTTCTTC
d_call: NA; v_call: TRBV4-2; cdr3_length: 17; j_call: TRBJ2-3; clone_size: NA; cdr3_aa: CASSQDPRGAGADTQYF; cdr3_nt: TGTGCCAGCAGCCAAGACCCCAGGGGTGCGGGGGCAGATACGCAGTATTTT
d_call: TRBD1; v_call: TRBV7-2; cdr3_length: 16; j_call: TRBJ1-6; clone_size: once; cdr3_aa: CASSNRRGGNNSPLHF; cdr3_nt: TGTGCCAGCAGCAACCGTAGAGGGGGCAATAATTCACCCCTCCACTTT
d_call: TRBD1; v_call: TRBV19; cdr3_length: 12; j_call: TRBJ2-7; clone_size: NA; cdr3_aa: CASGTGLYEQYF; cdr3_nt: TGTGCCAGTGGGACAGGGCTCTACGAGCAGTACTTC
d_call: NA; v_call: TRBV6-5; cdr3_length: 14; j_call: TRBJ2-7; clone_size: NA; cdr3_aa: CASSWTTLGGEQYF; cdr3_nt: TGTGCCAGCAGTTGGACAACCTTGGGGGGCGAGCAGTACTTC
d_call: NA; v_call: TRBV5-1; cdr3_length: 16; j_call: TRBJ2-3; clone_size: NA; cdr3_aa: CASSFYGGQGTDTQYF; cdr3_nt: TGCGCCAGCAGCTTTTATGGGGGGCAGGGCACAGATACGCAGTATTTT
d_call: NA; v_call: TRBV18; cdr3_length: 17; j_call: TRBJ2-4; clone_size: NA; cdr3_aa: CASSPPNSQLAKNIQYF; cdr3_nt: TGTGCCAGCTCACCACCAAACAGCCAGCTAGCCAAAAACATTCAGTACTTC
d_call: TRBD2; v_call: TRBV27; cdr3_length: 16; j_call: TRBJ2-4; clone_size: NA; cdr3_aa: CASSLRGGLGKNIQYF; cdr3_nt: TGTGCCAGCAGTCTACGGGGGGGGCTCGGCAAAAACATTCAGTACTTC
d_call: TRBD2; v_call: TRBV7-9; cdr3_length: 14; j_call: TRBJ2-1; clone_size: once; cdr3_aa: CASSLGGLAGEQFF; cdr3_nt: TGTGCCAGCAGCTTAGGGGGACTAGCGGGTGAGCAGTTCTTC
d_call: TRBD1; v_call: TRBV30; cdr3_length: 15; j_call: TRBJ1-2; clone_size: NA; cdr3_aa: CAWHRDRASGYGYTF; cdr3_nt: TGTGCCTGGCACCGGGACAGGGCCTCTGGCTATGGCTACACCTTC
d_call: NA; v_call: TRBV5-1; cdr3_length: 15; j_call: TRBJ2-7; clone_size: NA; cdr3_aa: CASSLDFSFSYEQYF; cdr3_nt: TGCGCCAGCAGCTTGGATTTCAGTTTCTCCTACGAGCAGTACTTC
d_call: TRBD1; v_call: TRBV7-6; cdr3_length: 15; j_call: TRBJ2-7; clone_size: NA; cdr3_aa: CASSLRTGGSYEQYF; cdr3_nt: TGTGCCAGCAGCCTACGGACAGGGGGCTCCTACGAGCAGTACTTC
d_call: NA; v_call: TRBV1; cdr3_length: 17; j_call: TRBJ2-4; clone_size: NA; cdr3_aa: CTSSQEERGVNKNIQYF; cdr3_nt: TGCACCAGCAGCCAAGAAGAGCGGGGGGTCAACAAAAACATTCAGTACTTC
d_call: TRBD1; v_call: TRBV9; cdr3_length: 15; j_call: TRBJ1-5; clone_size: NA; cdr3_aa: CASGPGTAFNQPQHF; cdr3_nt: TGTGCCAGCGGCCCCGGGACAGCATTCAATCAGCCCCAGCATTTT
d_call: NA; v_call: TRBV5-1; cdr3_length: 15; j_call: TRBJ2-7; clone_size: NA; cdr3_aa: CASSSRTGGSYEQYF; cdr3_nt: TGCGCCAGCAGCTCCCGGACAGGAGGGTCCTACGAGCAGTACTTC
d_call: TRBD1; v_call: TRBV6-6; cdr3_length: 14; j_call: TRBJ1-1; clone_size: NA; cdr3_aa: CASRRRQGETEAFF; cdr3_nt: TGTGCCAGCAGAAGACGACAGGGGGAGACTGAAGCTTTCTTT
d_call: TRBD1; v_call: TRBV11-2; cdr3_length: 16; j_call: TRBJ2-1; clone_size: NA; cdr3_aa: CASSPGTGRGNNEQFF; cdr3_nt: TGTGCCAGCAGCCCTGGGACAGGAAGGGGTAACAATGAGCAGTTCTTC
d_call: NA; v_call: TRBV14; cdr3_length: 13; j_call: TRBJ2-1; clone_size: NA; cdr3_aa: CASSPKSGDEQFF; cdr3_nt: TGTGCCAGCAGCCCCAAATCGGGAGATGAGCAGTTCTTC
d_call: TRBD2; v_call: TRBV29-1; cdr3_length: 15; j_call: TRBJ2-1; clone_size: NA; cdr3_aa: CSAFWNSGGADEQFF; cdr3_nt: TGCAGCGCCTTCTGGAATAGCGGGGGGGCCGATGAGCAGTTCTTC
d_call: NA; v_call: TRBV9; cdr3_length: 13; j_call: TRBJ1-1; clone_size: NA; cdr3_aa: CASSSLRPTEAFF; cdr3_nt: TGTGCCAGCAGCTCACTAAGGCCGACTGAAGCTTTCTTT
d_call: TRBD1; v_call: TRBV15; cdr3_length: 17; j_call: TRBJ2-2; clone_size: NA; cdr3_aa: CATTRMTGALNTGELFF; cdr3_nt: TGTGCCACCACCCGCATGACAGGGGCACTAAACACCGGGGAGCTGTTTTTT
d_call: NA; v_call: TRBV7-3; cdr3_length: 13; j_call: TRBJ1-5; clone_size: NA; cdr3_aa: CASSADWGQPQHF; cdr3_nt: TGTGCCAGCAGCGCGGACTGGGGTCAGCCCCAGCATTTT